The next 10 T cell receptor beta chains were all read from a single sample in a study of memory CD4+ T cells and cytomegalovirus serostatus. The sort gate was single viable CD3+CD4+CD8-CD45RO+ cells for memory CD4+ T cells. Only in-frame clones appear in the TCRdb table, and some are missing; sequencing was by immunoSEQ multiplex PCR. The table has over 45,000 clones, over 80% seen once. The sequenced sample consisted of memory CD4+ T cells from blood. The receptors were sampled from an adult in good health and CMV-seronegative.

This chain links TRBV27 with TRBJ1-6; the match to TRBD1 covers 9 bases. V was clipped by 4 bases and J by 8 bases; unmatched bases: 6. CDR3 length equals 15 residues. From germline, CDR1 is MNHEY and CDR2 SMNVEV (reference sequence). CDR3: CASSSTGGGYSPLHF. The DNA of the CDR3 is TGTGCCAGCAGTTCTACAGGGGGCGGATATTCACCCCTCCACTTT.

This chain uses TRBV15 with TRBJ2-7; 7 bases align to TRBD1. V lost 0 bases and J lost 6; bases outside the gene matches: 14. Germline V CDR1 and CDR2: LNHNV, YYDKDF (reference sequence). The CDR3 consists of 17 residues. The CDR3: CATSRDPPGGWRVEQYF. The DNA for the CDR3 is TGTGCCACCAGCAGAGATCCCCCAGGGGGTTGGAGAGTCGAGCAGTACTTC.

The rearrangement joins TRBV9 to TRBJ2-2; 13 bases are shared with TRBD2. Germline V lookup: CDR1 SGDLS, CDR2 YYNGEE. After removal of 4 bases from V and 7 bases from J, the junction contained 7 bases not matched to a gene. CDR3 length equals 16 residues. The CDR3 sequence is CASSSTSGGNGGELFF. The CDR3, as DNA: TGTGCCAGCAGCTCGACTAGCGGGGGGAATGGCGGGGAGCTGTTTTTT. Supplemented by reference TRBV9 and TRBJ2-2, the full variable domain reads DSGVTQTPKHLITATGQRVTLRCSPRSGDLSVYWYQQSLDQGLQFLIQYYNGEERAKGNILERFSAQQFPDLHSELNLSSLELGDSALYFCASSSTSGGNGGELFFGEGSRLTVL.

The chain carries TRBV7-8 and TRBJ1-6; D is possibly TRBD1 (6 bases). V lost 5 bases and J 4 bases, leaving 15 bases between the germline ends. The CDR3 spans 16 residues. CDR1 and CDR2 (germline): SGHVS, FQNEAQ. This CDR3 is CASSTRRQAYNSPLHF. CDR3 nucleotide sequence: TGTGCCAGCAGCACTAGAAGACAGGCTTATAATTCACCCCTCCACTTT. Full variable domain (outside the CDR3, taken from reference TRBV7-8 and TRBJ1-6): GAGVSQSPRYKVAKRGQDVALRCDPISGHVSLFWYQQALGQGPEFLTYFQNEAQLDKSGLPSDRFFAERPEGSVSTLKIQRTQQEDSAVYLCASSTRRQAYNSPLHFGNGTRLTVT.

This clone is a singleton in its sample. This chain uses TRBV7-8 with TRBJ1-1; TRBD1 might be the D (5 bases). The CDR3 runs to 16 residues. With 4 bases removed from V and 5 bases from J, the gap between germline ends came to 20 bases. CDR1 SGHVS and CDR2 FQNEAQ come from the germline V gene. The CDR3 is CASSSGPVWTKTEAFF. The DNA of the CDR3 is TGTGCCAGCAGCTCCGGCCCCGTTTGGACAAAGACTGAAGCTTTCTTT.

The chain employs TRBV5-1 and TRBJ1-1; D gene ambiguous. With 0 bases removed from V and 2 bases from J, the gap between germline ends came to 8 bases. CDR3 length equals 14 residues. CDR1 and CDR2 (germline): SGHRS, YFSETQ. The CDR3 sequence: CASSLVTANTEAFF. CDR3 sequence (DNA): TGCGCCAGCAGCTTGGTCACAGCCAACACTGAAGCTTTCTTT.

This clone came up a few times. The gene calls are TRBV10-3 and TRBJ1-1; tentatively, D is TRBD1 (6 bases). V lost 5 bases to trimming and J lost 3 bases, with 10 bases between them. The CDR3 runs 13 residues. Per the germline V gene, CDR1 is ENHRY and CDR2 is SYGVKD. CDR3: CAISNRDDTEAFF. In DNA form, the CDR3 reads TGTGCCATCAGTAACAGGGATGACACTGAAGCTTTCTTT.

The chain couples TRBV19 to TRBJ2-3; tentative D call: TRBD2 (5 bases). Trimming left V 6 bases short and J 1 base short, with 11 bases between. The CDR3 extends over 14 amino acids. The germline V gene has CDR1 LNHDA and CDR2 SQIVND (reference sequence). The CDR3 loop is CASSMVGGTDTQYF. The CDR3 DNA is TGTGCCAGTAGCATGGTGGGAGGCACAGATACGCAGTATTTT. The variable domain in full, completed from reference TRBV19 and TRBJ2-3, reads DGGITQSPKYLFRKEGQNVTLSCEQNLNHDAMYWYRQDPGQGLRLIYYSQIVNDFQKGDIAEGYSVSREKKESFPLTVTSAQKNPTAFYLCASSMVGGTDTQYFGPGTRLTVL.

V usage is TRBV27 and J usage is TRBJ2-7, with D possibly TRBD1 on 7 matching bases. Germline CDR1 reads MNHEY; CDR2 reads SMNVEV (reference sequence). The CDR3 is made up of 13 amino acids. V lost 10 bases, J lost 3 bases, and 16 bases lay in between. As DNA, the CDR3 is TGTGCCACCCTGGCCAGGGGGGTCTACGAGCAGTACTTC. Protein product: CATLARGVYEQYF.

The CDR3 sequence: CASRAQGRLTTNEKLFF. CDR3 nucleotides: TGTGCCAGCAGGGCGCAGGGGAGGCTTACAACTAATGAAAAACTGTTTTTT. The chain combines TRBV14 with TRBJ1-4; D perhaps matches TRBD1 (6 bases). Between the trimmed V and J ends, which lost 6 bases and 0 bases, there was a span of 17 bases. The CDR3 spans 17 residues. In germline, CDR1 is SGHDN, CDR2 FVKESK. Using reference TRBV14 and TRBJ1-4 for the parts outside the CDR3, the full variable domain is EAGVTQFPSHSVIEKGQTVTLRCDPISGHDNLYWYRRVMGKEIKFLLHFVKESKQDESGMPNNRFLAERTGGTYSTLKVQPAELEDSGVYFCASRAQGRLTTNEKLFFGSGTQLSVL.